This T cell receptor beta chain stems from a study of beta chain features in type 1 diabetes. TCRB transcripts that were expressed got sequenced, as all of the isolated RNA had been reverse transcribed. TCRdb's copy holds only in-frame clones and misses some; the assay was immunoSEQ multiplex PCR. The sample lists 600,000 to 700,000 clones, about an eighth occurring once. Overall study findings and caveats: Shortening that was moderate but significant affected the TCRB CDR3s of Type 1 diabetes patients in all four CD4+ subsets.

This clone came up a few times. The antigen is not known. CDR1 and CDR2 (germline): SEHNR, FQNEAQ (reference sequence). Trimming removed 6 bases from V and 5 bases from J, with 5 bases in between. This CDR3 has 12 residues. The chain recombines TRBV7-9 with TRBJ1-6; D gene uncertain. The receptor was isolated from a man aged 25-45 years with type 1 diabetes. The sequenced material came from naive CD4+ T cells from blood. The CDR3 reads CASSQDNSPLHF. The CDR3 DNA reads TGTGCCAGCAGTCAAGATAATTCACCCCTCCACTTT.